One and the same sample provided the 20 T cell receptor beta chains below, sequenced in a study of blood T cells in healthy people across ages. Together with a sample-barcoded 5' primer, a J-beta primer mix was included in a second PCR lasting roughly 6 to 12 cycles. TCRdb reprocessed the 5' RACE reads via MiXCR and lists one record per CDR3 protein. The sample has 1.6 million or so distinct CDR3 sequences, about 31% seen once; the top ten hold approximately 11%. Sequenced material: blood. Receptor source: a woman aged 30 to 39 in good health.

V is TRBV4-1 and J is TRBJ1-2, with D tentatively TRBD1 (5 bases). The CDR3 is made up of 15 amino acids. Trimming took off 1 base at V and 6 bases at J, with 15 bases between the two ends. CDR1 and CDR2 (germline): MGHRA, YSYEKL. This CDR3 is CASSQGGPGWDGYTF. Here the CDR3 DNA reads TGCGCCAGCAGCCAAGGAGGGCCAGGGTGGGATGGCTACACCTTC.

This clonotype was detected many times. The chain carries TRBV5-6 and TRBJ2-6; unclear D gene. The germline V gene has CDR1 SGHDT and CDR2 YYEEEE. Trimming removed 0 bases from V and 0 bases from J, with 7 bases in between. The CDR3 spans 16 residues. The CDR3: CASSLEPRSGANVLTF. The CDR3 region has the DNA TGTGCCAGCAGCTTGGAGCCGCGCTCTGGGGCCAACGTCCTGACTTTC.

Remarks on this clonotype: A much larger clone is a single base away; this may be a read error. This rearrangement joins TRBV6-2 or TRBV6-3 to TRBJ2-5; 7 bases match TRBD2. Trimming cost V 4 bases and J 5 bases; bases outside gene matches: 10. In germline, CDR1 is MNHEY, CDR2 SVGEGT. There are 15 residues in the CDR3. The CDR3 is CASSFIGGSAETQYF. As DNA, the CDR3 is TGTGCCAGCAGTTTTATCGGCGGGAGTGCGGAGACCCAGTACTTC.

This clonotype was detected many times. The chain carries TRBV7-3 and TRBJ2-3; TRBD2 agrees at 12 bases. CDR3 length: 15 residues. J was trimmed by 3 bases and V by 5 bases; bases with no gene match: 3. CDR1 is SGHTA and CDR2 is FQGTGA in the germline V gene. CDR3 in DNA: TGTGCCAGCAGCCGACTAGCGGGGGTGACAGATACGCAGTATTTT. Its translation: CASSRLAGVTDTQYF.

This clonotype was counted only a few times. This chain connects TRBV2 to TRBJ2-5; 10 positions match TRBD2. Germline V CDR1 and CDR2: SNHLY, FYNNEI. The CDR3 length is 16 residues. J gave up 1 base and V 2 bases, and 4 bases lay outside the gene matches. In DNA, the CDR3 is TGTGCCAGCAGTGAAAGGAGCGGGAGGGTCCAAGAGACCCAGTACTTC. Its protein product is CASSERSGRVQETQYF. Variable domain in full (rest from reference TRBV2 and TRBJ2-5): EPEVTQTPSHQVTQMGQEVILRCVPISNHLYFYWYRQILGQKVEFLVSFYNNEISEKSEIFDDQFSVERPDGSNFTLKIRSTKLEDSAMYFCASSERSGRVQETQYFGPGTRLLVL.

A note on this clonotype: As the CDR3 is not closed by the conserved phenylalanine or tryptophan, this likely results from a read error. Because the CDR3's place on the DNA is in doubt, the DNA is left out and the CDR3 is given as listed by TCRdb. The CDR3 sequence is CASSFRQDYGYTFGS. The chain has TRBV27 and TRBJ2-1. CDR1 MNHEY and CDR2 SMNVEV come from the germline V gene (reference sequence). The CDR3 is made up of 15 amino acids, end residues included.

This clonotype was seen at least ten times. CDR3 sequence (DNA): TGCAGTGCCCCACTTAAGGGTTACGAGCAGTACTTC. Amino acid sequence: CSAPLKGYEQYF. This chain connects TRBV20-1 to TRBJ2-7; D gene uncertain. The V gene lost 6 bases and the J gene lost 4 bases, with 13 bases spanning the gap. The CDR3 contains 12 residues. Germline-derived CDR1 and CDR2 are DFQATT and SNEGSKA (reference sequence).

The V call is TRBV30, the J call TRBJ2-1; 10 nucleotides agree with TRBD2. The germline gives CDR1 GTSNPN, CDR2 SVGIG (reference sequence). With 5 bases clipped from V and 1 base from J, the junction kept 5 bases outside the gene matches. The CDR3 contains 15 residues. The CDR3 sequence: CAWGAGGPSYNEQFF. CDR3 bases: TGTGCCTGGGGAGCGGGGGGGCCTTCCTACAATGAGCAGTTCTTC.

The chain carries TRBV6-1 and TRBJ2-7; 9 bases are shared with TRBD1. Germline V gene lookup returns CDR1 MNHNS and CDR2 SASEGT. The CDR3 loop spans 16 amino acids. The J segment lost 9 bases and the V segment lost 1 base, leaving 13 bases of the junction unmatched. CDR3 amino acids: CASSEEGGTGLMGQYF. The CDR3 DNA reads as TGTGCCAGCAGTGAAGAGGGCGGGACAGGGTTGATGGGGCAGTACTTC.

The chain recombines TRBV2 with TRBJ2-2; tentatively, D is TRBD2 (6 bases). The length of the CDR3 is 15 residues. The germline V and J ends were trimmed by 3 bases and 5 bases, with 13 bases remaining between them. Germline CDR1 reads SNHLY; CDR2 reads FYNNEI. The CDR3 sequence: CASSDRRGRTGELFF. The DNA for the CDR3 is TGTGCCAGCAGTGACCGGCGGGGAAGAACCGGGGAGCTGTTTTTT. Full variable domain (rest looked up from reference TRBV2 and TRBJ2-2): EPEVTQTPSHQVTQMGQEVILRCVPISNHLYFYWYRQILGQKVEFLVSFYNNEISEKSEIFDDQFSVERPDGSNFTLKIRSTKLEDSAMYFCASSDRRGRTGELFFGEGSRLTVL.

V is TRBV30 and J is TRBJ1-2; D not certain. Trimming stripped 0 bases from V and 6 bases from J, with 8 bases between. The length of the CDR3 is 12 residues. CDR1 GTSNPN and CDR2 SVGIG come from the germline V gene (reference sequence). The chain's CDR3 is CAWSVRSHGYTF. The CDR3 DNA sequence: TGTGCCTGGAGTGTACGGAGTCATGGCTACACCTTC.

The chain carries TRBV2 and TRBJ2-7; D is unclear. The CDR3 loop spans 15 amino acids. V lost 2 bases and J lost 0, with 11 bases in between. The germline V gene has CDR1 SNHLY and CDR2 FYNNEI. This CDR3 is CASSERQASSYEQYF. The CDR3 DNA follows: TGTGCCAGCAGTGAACGGCAGGCGAGCTCCTACGAGCAGTACTTC.

This clonotype was seen a few times. V and J are TRBV3-1 and TRBJ2-7, with TRBD2 matching 7 bases. The CDR3 consists of 14 residues. Germline V CDR1 and CDR2: LGHDT, YNNKEL (reference sequence). After removal of 6 bases from V and 3 bases from J, the junction contained 8 bases not matched to a gene. The CDR3 sequence: CASRGAGTGYEQYF. The CDR3 region has the DNA TGTGCCAGCAGAGGAGCGGGAACAGGCTACGAGCAGTACTTC.

The chain carries TRBV7-2 and TRBJ2-1; the D gene is possibly TRBD2 (6 bases). The germline V gene encodes CDR1 SGHTA and CDR2 FQGNSA. The V and J ends lost 0 bases and 12 bases respectively, with 12 bases between them. The CDR3 covers 13 residues. The DNA for the CDR3 is TGTGCCAGCAGCTTAGCGAGGCGGGGCGGGCAGTTCTTC. It codes for CASSLARRGGQFF. Full variable domain (remainder filled in from reference TRBV7-2 and TRBJ2-1): GAGVSQSPSNKVTEKGKDVELRCDPISGHTALYWYRQSLGQGLEFLIYFQGNSAPDKSGLPSDRFSAERTGGSVSTLTIQRTQQEDSAVYLCASSLARRGGQFFGPGTRLTVL.

In its sample, this clonotype was seen a few times. V and J are TRBV20-1 and TRBJ2-7; D gene unclear. Trimming removed 5 bases from V and 0 bases from J, with 17 bases in between. The CDR3 sequence is 15 residues long. The germline V gene has CDR1 DFQATT and CDR2 SNEGSKA (reference sequence). CDR3 sequence (DNA): TGCAGTGCTTCTACCACGGAGACCCCCTCCTACGAGCAGTACTTC. Translation gives CSASTTETPSYEQYF.

There are many counts of this clonotype. The chain recombines TRBV29-1 with TRBJ2-3; 8 nucleotides line up with TRBD2. The CDR3 is made up of 13 amino acids. Losses at the gene ends were 7 bases for V and 9 bases for J; bases not matched to a gene: 12. Per germline, CDR1 SQVTM and CDR2 ANQGSEA. CDR3 sequence reads: CSASGRGVGTQYF. As DNA, the CDR3 is TGCAGCGCCAGCGGGAGAGGGGTTGGAACGCAGTATTTT.

This clonotype was counted ten times or more. CDR3 DNA: TGTGCCAGCAGTTATTTGGGAGATACGCAGTATTTT. This codes for CASSYLGDTQYF. The chain combines TRBV6-5 with TRBJ2-3; D call uncertain. The germline V gene encodes CDR1 MNHEY and CDR2 SVGAGI. Trimming shortened V by 3 bases and J by 5 bases, and 6 bases separated the two germline ends. CDR3 size: 12 residues.

V gene TRBV12-3 or TRBV12-4 combines with J gene TRBJ1-2; D possibly corresponds to TRBD1 (6 bases). The ends were cut back, 5 bases at V and 8 bases at J, with 15 bases in the middle. CDR3 length equals 13 residues. The CDR3 nucleotides are TGTGCCAGCAGTCTACAGGGTACGGGAGGCTACACCTTC. This translates into CASSLQGTGGYTF.

The sample holds many counts of this clonotype. The gene calls are TRBV29-1 and TRBJ1-2, with D possibly matching TRBD1 (6 bases). The CDR3 is 11 residues long. Looked up from germline, CDR1 is SQVTM and CDR2 is ANQGSEA. Trimming cost V 3 bases and J 8 bases, with 10 bases left between them. CDR3 bases: TGCAGCGTTGACGAGGGGGAAGGCTACACCTTC. Its protein is CSVDEGEGYTF. Supplemented by reference TRBV29-1 and TRBJ1-2, the full variable domain reads SAVISQKPSRDICQRGTSLTIQCQVDSQVTMMFWYRQQPGQSLTLIATANQGSEATYESGFVIDKFPISRPNLTFSTLTVSNMSPEDSSIYLCSVDEGEGYTFGSGTRLTVV.

This clonotype was seen at least ten times. V is TRBV29-1 and J is TRBJ2-3; tentatively, D is TRBD2 (6 bases). The V gene lost 8 bases and the J gene lost 1 base, with 19 bases spanning the gap. The V gene's germline CDR1 is SQVTM and CDR2 ANQGSEA. This CDR3 spans 15 amino acids. The CDR3 region is CSYRSPGGGTDTQYF. CDR3 DNA sequence: TGCAGCTACCGCTCCCCCGGAGGGGGCACAGATACGCAGTATTTT.